This T cell receptor beta chain was recovered during a study of shared clonotypes between healthy human individuals. Generated by immunoSEQ multiplex PCR, the TCRdb table keeps only in-frame clones and is missing some. The repertoire holds about 1.5 million clones, with approximately 98% as singletons. Caucasian adults living in Nashville, Tennessee, provided all samples. Regarding this clone: Its matching antigen is unknown.

Study-level findings and limits: Clonotype sharing among the donors was expected to vary with sequencing depth. Large depth notwithstanding, sorted-subset sequencing proved incomplete by rarefaction. A generally larger estimated richness was seen in naive subsets than in memory subsets.

The CDR3 is 16 amino acids. The V end lost 6 bases, the J end lost 0 bases, and 14 bases lay between the germline ends. CDR1 MDHEN and CDR2 SYDVKM come from the germline V gene. The gene calls are TRBV28 and TRBJ2-2, with a possible D match to TRBD1 (6 bases). The clonotype was recovered from a man between 25 and 39 years old in good health. Sequencing input: naive CD4+ T cells sorted from blood. Subset noted: CD45RA+ positively selected. CDR3 in DNA: TGTGCCAGCAGAAGACAGGTTGTCGCGAACACCGGGGAGCTGTTTTTT. Amino acid sequence: CASRRQVVANTGELFF.